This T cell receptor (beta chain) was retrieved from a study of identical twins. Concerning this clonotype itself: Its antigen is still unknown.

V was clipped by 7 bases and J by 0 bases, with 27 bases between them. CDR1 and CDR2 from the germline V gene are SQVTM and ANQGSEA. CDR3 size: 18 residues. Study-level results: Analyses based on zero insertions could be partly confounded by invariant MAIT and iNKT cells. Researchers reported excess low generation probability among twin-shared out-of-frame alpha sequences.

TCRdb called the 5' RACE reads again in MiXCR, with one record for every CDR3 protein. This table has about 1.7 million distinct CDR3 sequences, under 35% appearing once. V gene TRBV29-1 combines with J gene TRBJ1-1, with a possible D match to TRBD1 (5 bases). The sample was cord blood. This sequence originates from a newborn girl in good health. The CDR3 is CSALASGGTFLMNTEAFF. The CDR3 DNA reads TGCAGCGCCCTGGCTTCGGGGGGAACTTTCCTCATGAACACTGAAGCTTTCTTT.